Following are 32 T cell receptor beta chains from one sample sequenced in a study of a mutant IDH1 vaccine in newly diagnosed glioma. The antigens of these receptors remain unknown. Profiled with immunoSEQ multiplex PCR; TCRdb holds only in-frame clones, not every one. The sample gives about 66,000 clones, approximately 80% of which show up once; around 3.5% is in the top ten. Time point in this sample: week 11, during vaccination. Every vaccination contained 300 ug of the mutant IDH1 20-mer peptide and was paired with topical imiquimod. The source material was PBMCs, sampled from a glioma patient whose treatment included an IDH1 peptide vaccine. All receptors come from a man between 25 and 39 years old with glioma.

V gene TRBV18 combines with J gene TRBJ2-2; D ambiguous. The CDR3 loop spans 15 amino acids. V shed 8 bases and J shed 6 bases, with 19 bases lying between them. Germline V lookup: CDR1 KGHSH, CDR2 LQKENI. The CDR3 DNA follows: TGTGCCAGCACAACCGAGTTGTCGCCCCCCGGGGAGCTGTTTTTT. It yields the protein CASTTELSPPGELFF. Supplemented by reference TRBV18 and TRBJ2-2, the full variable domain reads NAGVMQNPRHLVRRRGQEARLRCSPMKGHSHVYWYRQLPEEGLKFMVYLQKENIIDESGMPKERFSAEFPKEGPSILRIQQVVRGDSAAYFCASTTELSPPGELFFGEGSRLTVL.

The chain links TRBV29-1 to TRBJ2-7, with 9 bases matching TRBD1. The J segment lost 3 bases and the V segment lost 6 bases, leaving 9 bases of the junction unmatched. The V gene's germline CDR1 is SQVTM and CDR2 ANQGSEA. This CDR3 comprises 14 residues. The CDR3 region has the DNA TGCAGCGTAGCACTCCCGGGACAGGGCTACGAGCAGTACTTC. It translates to CSVALPGQGYEQYF.

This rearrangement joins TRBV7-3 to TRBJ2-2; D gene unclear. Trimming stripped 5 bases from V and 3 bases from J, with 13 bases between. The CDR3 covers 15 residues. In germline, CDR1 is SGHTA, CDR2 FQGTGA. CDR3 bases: TGTGCCAGCAGCCCCCACCCCAGAGACACCGGGGAGCTGTTTTTT. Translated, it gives CASSPHPRDTGELFF.

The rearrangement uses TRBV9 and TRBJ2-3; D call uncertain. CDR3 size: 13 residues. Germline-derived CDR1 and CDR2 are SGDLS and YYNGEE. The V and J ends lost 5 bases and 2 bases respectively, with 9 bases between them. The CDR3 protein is CASSVRFTDTQYF. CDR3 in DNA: TGTGCCAGCAGTGTCCGATTCACAGATACGCAGTATTTT.

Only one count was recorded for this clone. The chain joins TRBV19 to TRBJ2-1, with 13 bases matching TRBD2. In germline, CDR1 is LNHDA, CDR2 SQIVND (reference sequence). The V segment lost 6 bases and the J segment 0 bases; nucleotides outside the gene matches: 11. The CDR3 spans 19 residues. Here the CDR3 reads CASRSWGLAGRSSYNEQFF. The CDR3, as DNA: TGTGCCAGTAGGTCATGGGGACTAGCGGGACGAAGCTCCTACAATGAGCAGTTCTTC.

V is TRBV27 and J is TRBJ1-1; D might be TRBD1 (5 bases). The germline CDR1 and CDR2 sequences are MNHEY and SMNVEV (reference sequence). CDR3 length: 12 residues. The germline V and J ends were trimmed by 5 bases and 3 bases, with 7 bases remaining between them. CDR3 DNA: TGTGCCAGCAGTGACAGTTACACTGAAGCTTTCTTT. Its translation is CASSDSYTEAFF.

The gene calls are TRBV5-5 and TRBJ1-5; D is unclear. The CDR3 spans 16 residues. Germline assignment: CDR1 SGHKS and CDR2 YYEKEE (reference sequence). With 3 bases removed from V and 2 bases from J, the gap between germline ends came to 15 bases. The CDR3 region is CASSYGVGAGNQPQHF. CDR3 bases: TGTGCCAGCAGCTACGGAGTAGGCGCTGGCAATCAGCCCCAGCATTTT.

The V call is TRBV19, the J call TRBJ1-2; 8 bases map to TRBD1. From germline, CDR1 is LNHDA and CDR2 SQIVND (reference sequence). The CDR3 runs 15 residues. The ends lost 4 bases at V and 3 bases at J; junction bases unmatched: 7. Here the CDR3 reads CASSTHRGSDYGYTF. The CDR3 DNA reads TGTGCCAGTAGTACCCACAGGGGGTCGGACTATGGCTACACCTTC.

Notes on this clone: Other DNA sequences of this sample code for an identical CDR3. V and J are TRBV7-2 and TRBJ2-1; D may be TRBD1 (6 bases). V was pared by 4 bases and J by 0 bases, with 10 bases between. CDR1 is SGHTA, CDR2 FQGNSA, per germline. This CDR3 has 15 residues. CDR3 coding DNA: TGTGCCAGCAGCTCGACAGGCACCTCCTACAATGAGCAGTTCTTC. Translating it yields CASSSTGTSYNEQFF.

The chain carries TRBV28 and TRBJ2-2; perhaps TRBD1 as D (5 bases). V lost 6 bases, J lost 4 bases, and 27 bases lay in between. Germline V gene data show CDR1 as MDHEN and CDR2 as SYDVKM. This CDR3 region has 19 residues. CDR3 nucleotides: TGTGCCAGCAGCCTGGCGATCGGGCAGGGATTTCTTGGCACCGGGGAGCTGTTTTTT. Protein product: CASSLAIGQGFLGTGELFF.

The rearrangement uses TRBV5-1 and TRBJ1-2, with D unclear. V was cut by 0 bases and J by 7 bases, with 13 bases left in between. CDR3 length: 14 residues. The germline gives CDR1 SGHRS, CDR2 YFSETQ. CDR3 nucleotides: TGCGCCAGCAGCTTGGAGGCAGAAAGCGGTGGCTACACCTTC. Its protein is CASSLEAESGGYTF.

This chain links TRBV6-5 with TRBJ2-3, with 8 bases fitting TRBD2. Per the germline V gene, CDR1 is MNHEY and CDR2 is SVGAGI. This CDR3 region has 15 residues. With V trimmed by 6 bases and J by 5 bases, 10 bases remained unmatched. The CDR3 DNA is TGTGCCAGCAGACGCGGGGGGACGCGGGGAGATACGCAGTATTTT. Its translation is CASRRGGTRGDTQYF.

CDR3 loop: CASMQAYEQYF. CDR3 bases: TGTGCCAGCATGCAGGCCTACGAGCAGTACTTC. The chain recombines TRBV2 with TRBJ2-7; D is undetermined. Trimming took 7 bases from V and 2 from J, leaving 6 bases between them. Germline CDR1 and CDR2: SNHLY and FYNNEI. This CDR3 has 11 residues.

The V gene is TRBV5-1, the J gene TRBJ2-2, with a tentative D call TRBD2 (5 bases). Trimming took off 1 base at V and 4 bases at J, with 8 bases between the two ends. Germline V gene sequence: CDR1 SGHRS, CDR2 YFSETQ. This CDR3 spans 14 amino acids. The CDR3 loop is CASSLMGSTGELFF. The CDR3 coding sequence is TGCGCCAGCAGCTTGATGGGGAGCACCGGGGAGCTGTTTTTT.

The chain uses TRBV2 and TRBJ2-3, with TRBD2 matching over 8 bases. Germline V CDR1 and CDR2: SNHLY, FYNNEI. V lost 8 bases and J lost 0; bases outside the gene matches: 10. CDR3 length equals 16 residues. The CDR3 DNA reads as TGTGCCAGCTCCCATCCATCTAGCGGGAGCACAGATACGCAGTATTTT. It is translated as CASSHPSSGSTDTQYF.

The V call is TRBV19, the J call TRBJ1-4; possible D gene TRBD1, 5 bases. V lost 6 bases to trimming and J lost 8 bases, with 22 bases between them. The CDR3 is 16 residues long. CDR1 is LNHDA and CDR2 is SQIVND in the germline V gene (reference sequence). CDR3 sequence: CASSLSSGLEGEKLFF. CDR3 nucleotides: TGTGCCAGTAGCCTATCGTCAGGGTTAGAGGGCGAAAAACTGTTTTTT.

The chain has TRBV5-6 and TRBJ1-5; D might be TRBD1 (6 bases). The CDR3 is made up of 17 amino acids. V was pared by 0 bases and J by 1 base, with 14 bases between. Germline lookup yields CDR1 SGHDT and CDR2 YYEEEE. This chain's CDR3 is CASSLGAGAASNQPQHF. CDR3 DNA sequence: TGTGCCAGCAGCTTGGGGGCAGGGGCGGCAAGCAATCAGCCCCAGCATTTT. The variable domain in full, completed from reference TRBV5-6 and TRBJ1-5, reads DAGVTQSPTHLIKTRGQQVTLRCSPKSGHDTVSWYQQALGQGPQFIFQYYEEEERQRGNFPDRFSGHQFPNYSSELNVNALLLGDSALYLCASSLGAGAASNQPQHFGDGTRLSIL.

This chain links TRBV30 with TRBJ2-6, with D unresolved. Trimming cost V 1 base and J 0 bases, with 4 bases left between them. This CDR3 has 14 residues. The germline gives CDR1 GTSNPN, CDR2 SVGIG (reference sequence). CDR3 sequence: CAWSDLSGANVLTF. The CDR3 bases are TGTGCCTGGAGTGACCTCTCTGGGGCCAACGTCCTGACTTTC.

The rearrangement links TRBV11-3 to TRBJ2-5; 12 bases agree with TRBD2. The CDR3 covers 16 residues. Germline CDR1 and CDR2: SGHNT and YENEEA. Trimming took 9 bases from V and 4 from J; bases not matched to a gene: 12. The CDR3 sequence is CARTSGSRGGGETQYF. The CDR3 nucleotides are TGTGCCAGGACTAGCGGGAGTAGAGGCGGGGGAGAGACCCAGTACTTC.

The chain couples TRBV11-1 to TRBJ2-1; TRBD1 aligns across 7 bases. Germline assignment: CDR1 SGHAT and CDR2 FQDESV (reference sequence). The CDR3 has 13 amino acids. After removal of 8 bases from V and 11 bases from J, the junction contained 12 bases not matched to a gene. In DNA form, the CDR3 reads TGTGCCAGCGGCCCTGACAGGGAAAAGCAGCAGTTCTTC. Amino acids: CASGPDREKQQFF.

The CDR3 nucleotides read TGTGCCACGGGGCGGGGAGGGGGCACTGAAGCTTTCTTT. Its protein product is CATGRGGGTEAFF. The rearrangement joins TRBV10-3 to TRBJ1-1, with D perhaps matching TRBD1 (6 bases). This CDR3 region has 13 residues. With 10 bases removed from V and 4 bases from J, the gap between germline ends came to 16 bases. From germline, CDR1 is ENHRY and CDR2 SYGVKD.

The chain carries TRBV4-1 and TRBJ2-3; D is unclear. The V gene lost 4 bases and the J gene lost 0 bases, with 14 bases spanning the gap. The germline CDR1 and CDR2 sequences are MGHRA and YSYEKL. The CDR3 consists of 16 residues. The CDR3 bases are TGCGCCAGCAGCCCTGGGCCTGGGCGGAGCACAGATACGCAGTATTTT. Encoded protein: CASSPGPGRSTDTQYF.

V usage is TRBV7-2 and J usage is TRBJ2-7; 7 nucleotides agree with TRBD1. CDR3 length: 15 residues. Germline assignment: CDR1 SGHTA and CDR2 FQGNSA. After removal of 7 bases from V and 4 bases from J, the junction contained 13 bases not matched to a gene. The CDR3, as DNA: TGTGCCAGCACCCCCCGGGTAGGGGGCGCGTACGAGCAGTACTTC. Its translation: CASTPRVGGAYEQYF.

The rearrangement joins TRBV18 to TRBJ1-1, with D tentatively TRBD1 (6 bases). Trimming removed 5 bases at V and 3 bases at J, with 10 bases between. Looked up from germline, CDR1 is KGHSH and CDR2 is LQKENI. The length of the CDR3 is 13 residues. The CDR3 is CASSTGGDTEAFF. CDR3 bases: TGTGCCAGCTCAACGGGGGGCGACACTGAAGCTTTCTTT.

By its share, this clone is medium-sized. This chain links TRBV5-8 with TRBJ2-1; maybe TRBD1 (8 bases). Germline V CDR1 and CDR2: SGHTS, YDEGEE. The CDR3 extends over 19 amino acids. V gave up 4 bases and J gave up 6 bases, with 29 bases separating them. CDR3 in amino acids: CASSPFLLGNRGRVNEQFF. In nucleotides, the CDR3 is TGTGCCAGCAGCCCTTTCCTCTTGGGGAACAGGGGGAGGGTCAATGAGCAGTTCTTC.

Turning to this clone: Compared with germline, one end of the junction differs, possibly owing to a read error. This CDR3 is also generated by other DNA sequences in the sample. The CDR3 here is CASSQGQGAMSNQPQHF. The CDR3 DNA is TGCGCCAGTAGCCAGGGGCAGGGGGCGATGAGCAATCAGCCCCAGCATTTT. The V call is TRBV4-1, the J call TRBJ1-5, with 8 nucleotides matching TRBD1. CDR3 length: 17 residues. Germline lookup yields CDR1 MGHRA and CDR2 YSYEKL.

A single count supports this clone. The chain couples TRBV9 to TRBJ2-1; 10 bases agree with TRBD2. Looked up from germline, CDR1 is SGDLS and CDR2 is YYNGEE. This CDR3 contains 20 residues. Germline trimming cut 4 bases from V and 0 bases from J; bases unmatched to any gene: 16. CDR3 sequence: CASSFRRYMSGRGSYNEQFF. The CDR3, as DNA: TGTGCCAGCAGCTTTAGAAGGTACATGAGCGGGAGGGGCTCCTACAATGAGCAGTTCTTC.

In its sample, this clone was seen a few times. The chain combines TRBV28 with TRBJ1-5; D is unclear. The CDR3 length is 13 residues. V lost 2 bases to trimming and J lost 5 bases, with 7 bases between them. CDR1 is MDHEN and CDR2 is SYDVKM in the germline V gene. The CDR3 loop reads CASSLNGDQPQHF. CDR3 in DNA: TGTGCCAGCAGTTTAAACGGCGATCAGCCCCAGCATTTT. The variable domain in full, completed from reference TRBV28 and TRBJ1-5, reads DVKVTQSSRYLVKRTGEKVFLECVQDMDHENMFWYRQDPGLGLRLIYFSYDVKMKEKGDIPEGYSVSREKKERFSLILESASTNQTSMYLCASSLNGDQPQHFGDGTRLSIL.

CDR3 in DNA: TGTGCCAGCAGCTTCGGACAGACTAGCGGAGAGACCCAGTACTTC. Its protein product is CASSFGQTSGETQYF. The chain has TRBV5-4 and TRBJ2-5; TRBD2 matches 9 bases. Unmatched junction bases numbered 6, after V lost 2 bases and J lost 4 bases. The CDR3 contains 15 residues. The germline CDR1 and CDR2 sequences are SGHNT and YYREEE (reference sequence).

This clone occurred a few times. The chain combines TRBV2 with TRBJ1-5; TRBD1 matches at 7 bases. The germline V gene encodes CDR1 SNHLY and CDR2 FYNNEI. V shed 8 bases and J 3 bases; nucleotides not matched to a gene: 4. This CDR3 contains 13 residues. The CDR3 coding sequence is TGTGCCAGCGGACAGGAGAACAATCAGCCCCAGCATTTT. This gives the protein CASGQENNQPQHF.

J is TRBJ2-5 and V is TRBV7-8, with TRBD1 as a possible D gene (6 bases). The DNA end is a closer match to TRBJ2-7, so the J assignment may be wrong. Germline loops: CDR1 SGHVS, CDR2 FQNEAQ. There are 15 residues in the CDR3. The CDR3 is CASSFRTESSYEQYF. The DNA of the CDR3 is TGTGCCAGCAGCTTCCGGACAGAGAGCTCCTACGAGCAGTACTTC.

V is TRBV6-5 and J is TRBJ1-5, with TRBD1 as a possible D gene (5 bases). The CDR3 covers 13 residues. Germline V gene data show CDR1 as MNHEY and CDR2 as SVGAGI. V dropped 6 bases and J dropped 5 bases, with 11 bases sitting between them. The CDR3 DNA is TGTGCCAGCAGCGGGGCGAGGGATCAGCCCCAGCATTTT. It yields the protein CASSGARDQPQHF.